This T cell receptor beta chain was recovered during a study of T cell repertoires in cytomegalovirus infection. A single record per CDR3 protein comes from TCRdb applying MiXCR to the reads. The sample consists of around 490,000 distinct CDR3 sequences, more than 25% of them appearing once. CDR1 and CDR2 (germline): SGHTA, FQGNSA. The V gene lost 4 bases and the J gene lost 4 bases, with 14 bases spanning the gap. The CDR3 runs to 15 residues. This clonotype was counted many times. Sequencing input: PBMCs. The clonotype originates from a human donor in good health (CMV status not recorded). Some clones in this sample may be carry-over from other donors' samples. V and J are TRBV7-2 and TRBJ2-4; D is perhaps TRBD2 (6 bases). CDR3 DNA: TGTGCCAGCAGCTGGGACGGGACTGGGAAAAACATTCAGTACTTC. Encoded protein: CASSWDGTGKNIQYF.